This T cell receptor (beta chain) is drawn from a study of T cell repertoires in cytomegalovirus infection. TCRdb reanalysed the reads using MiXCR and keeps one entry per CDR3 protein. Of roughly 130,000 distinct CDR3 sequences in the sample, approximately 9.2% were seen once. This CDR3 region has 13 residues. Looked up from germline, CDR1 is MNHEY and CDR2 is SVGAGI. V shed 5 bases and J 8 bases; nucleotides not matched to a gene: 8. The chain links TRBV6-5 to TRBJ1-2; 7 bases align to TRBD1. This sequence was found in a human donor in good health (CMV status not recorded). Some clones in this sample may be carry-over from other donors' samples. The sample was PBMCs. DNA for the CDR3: TGTGCCAGCAGTCAACAGGGGCTCGGGGGCTACACCTTC. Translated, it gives CASSQQGLGGYTF.